Below, one T cell receptor (beta chain) is given with its context. Antigen: not known. This specimen belongs to a study of T cell repertoires in cytomegalovirus infection. Study information: Both recently identified HLA-C-restricted and well-studied HLA-B-restricted CMV epitopes were used in the study. CMV infection plus the matching HLA type was flagged by public TCR beta signatures. Study-wide points: Cumulative public TCR beta family frequency identified carriers of CMV plus the relevant HLA. What dominated the ex vivo response were HLA-C-restricted CMV-specific TCR beta clonotypes.

In TCRdb, the reads were re-called with MiXCR into one record per CDR3 protein. Seen here are about 100,000 distinct CDR3 sequences, roughly 40% observed once, and the top ten hold about two thirds. The TCR was taken from a human donor in good health (CMV status not recorded). Some clones in this sample may be carry-over from other donors' samples. Sequences were derived from CD8+ T cells from cultured PBMCs, sampled from culture after CMV antigen stimulation.

In DNA, the CDR3 is TGTGCCACCAGCATATCCCGACTAGCCTACAATGAGCAGTTCTTC. Its translation: CATSISRLAYNEQFF. The chain employs TRBV15 and TRBJ2-1; possibly TRBD2 for D (6 bases). V lost 4 bases and J lost 2, with 12 bases in between. The CDR3 covers 15 residues. The V gene's germline CDR1 is LNHNV and CDR2 YYDKDF (reference sequence).